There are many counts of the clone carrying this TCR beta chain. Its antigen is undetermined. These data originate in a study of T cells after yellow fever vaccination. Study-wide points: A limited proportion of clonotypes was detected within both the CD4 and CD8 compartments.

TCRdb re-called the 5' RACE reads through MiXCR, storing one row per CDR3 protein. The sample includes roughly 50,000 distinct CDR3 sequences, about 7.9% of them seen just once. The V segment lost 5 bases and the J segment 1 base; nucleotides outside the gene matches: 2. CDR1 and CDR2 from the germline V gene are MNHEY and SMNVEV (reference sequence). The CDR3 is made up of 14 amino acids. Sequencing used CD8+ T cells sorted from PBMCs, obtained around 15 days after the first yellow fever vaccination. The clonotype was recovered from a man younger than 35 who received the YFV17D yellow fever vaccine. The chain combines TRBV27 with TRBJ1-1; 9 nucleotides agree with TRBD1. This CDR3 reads CASSTQGANTEAFF. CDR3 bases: TGTGCCAGCAGTACACAGGGGGCGAACACTGAAGCTTTCTTT.